Listed below are T cell receptor beta chains from one sample, sequenced in a study of immune reconstitution after stem cell transplant in scleroderma. Via MiXCR, TCRdb re-called the RT-PCR reads, giving one row per CDR3 protein. This sample yields about 2,000 distinct CDR3 sequences, of which roughly 16% are seen a single time; under 35% belongs to the top ten. This material was obtained before or after autologous hematopoietic stem cell transplantation (not recorded which). The receptors were sampled from a female donor with systemic sclerosis. Both conserved end residues are part of each CDR3. The D gene is left open where the match is weak. Rows give clone size only sometimes, using once, few, many, or a class for an expanded clone.

16,TRBD1,-,TRBJ2-1,TRBV6-2/TRBV6-3,CASSRPTGGLSHEQFF,TGTGCCAGCAGTCGCCCGACAGGGGGCTTGTCACATGAGCAGTTCTTC
15,TRBD1,medium-sized,TRBJ1-6,TRBV6-5,CASSYWTGRNSPLHF,TGTGCCAGCAGCTACTGGACAGGGCGCAATTCACCCCTCCACTTT
14,-,medium-sized,TRBJ1-6,TRBV10-3,CAISEGQPNSPLHF,TGTGCCATCAGCGAAGGACAGCCTAATTCACCCCTCCACTTT
13,-,medium-sized,TRBJ2-3,TRBV6-1,CASEDPPGDTQYF,TGTGCCAGCGAGGACCCCCCAGGGGATACGCAGTATTTT
11,TRBD2,medium-sized,TRBJ2-7,TRBV24-1,CATSDGGEQYF,TGTGCCACCAGTGACGGGGGGGAGCAGTACTTC
16,-,once,TRBJ2-1,TRBV20-1,CSAREGGQEIYNEQFF,TGCAGTGCTAGAGAGGGAGGACAGGAGATTTACAATGAGCAGTTCTTC
19,-,medium-sized,TRBJ1-5,TRBV12-3/TRBV12-4,CASSLDGWTRENSNQPQHF,TGTGCCAGCAGTTTAGACGGGTGGACAAGGGAAAATAGCAATCAGCCCCAGCATTTT
13,-,medium-sized,TRBJ1-1,TRBV10-1,CASQPVMNTEAFF,TGCGCCAGTCAGCCGGTTATGAACACTGAAGCTTTCTTT
15,-,medium-sized,TRBJ1-6,TRBV6-6,CASSRWSSYNSPLHF,TGTGCCAGCAGCAGGTGGAGCTCCTATAATTCACCCCTCCACTTT
14,-,large,TRBJ1-1,TRBV7-9,CASSLAGAGTEAFF,TGTGCCAGCAGCTTAGCAGGGGCGGGCACTGAAGCTTTCTTT
12,-,few,TRBJ2-7,TRBV5-1,CASSLPSYEQYF,TGCGCCAGCAGCCTACCGTCCTACGAGCAGTACTTC
13,-,medium-sized,TRBJ2-7,TRBV7-2,CASSLVQTYEQYF,TGTGCCAGCAGCTTAGTACAGACCTACGAGCAGTACTTC
15,-,-,TRBJ2-1,TRBV6-2/TRBV6-3,CASSLEGRSYNEQFF,TGTGCCAGCAGCTTGGAGGGCAGGTCCTACAATGAGCAGTTCTTC
14,-,-,TRBJ2-3,TRBV5-1,CASSLKGSADTQYF,TGCGCCAGCAGCTTGAAGGGGTCTGCAGATACGCAGTATTTT
12,-,-,TRBJ1-1,TRBV6-5,CASTGRNTEAFF,TGTGCCAGCACAGGGAGGAACACTGAAGCTTTCTTT
22,TRBD2,medium-sized,TRBJ2-1,TRBV15,CATSSSFMGGGASGGPYNEQFF,TGTGCCACCAGCTCCTCATTCATGGGGGGTGGGGCTAGCGGCGGCCCTTACAATGAGCAGTTCTTC
15,TRBD2,many,TRBJ2-1,TRBV6-2/TRBV6-3,CASIKGRLAGAEQFF,TGTGCCAGCATCAAAGGGAGACTAGCGGGAGCTGAGCAGTTCTTC
13,-,few,TRBJ2-1,TRBV20-1,CSASVLDHNEQFF,TGCAGTGCTAGCGTCCTAGATCACAATGAGCAGTTCTTC
21,TRBD1,-,TRBJ1-5,TRBV6-1,CASSGRKGQVFLLASNQPQHF,TGTGCCAGCAGTGGGAGAAAGGGACAGGTCTTTCTCTTAGCGAGCAATCAGCCCCAGCATTTT
15,-,many,TRBJ2-7,TRBV7-6,CASSLAGGGPYEQYF,TGTGCCAGCAGCTTAGCTGGCGGAGGACCCTACGAGCAGTACTTC
15,-,medium-sized,TRBJ2-1,TRBV20-1,CSAREPSNILAWQFF,TGCAGTGCTAGAGAACCCTCAAATATTTTAGCTTGGCAGTTCTTC
15,-,medium-sized,TRBJ2-3,TRBV14,CASSYGSSSTDTQYF,TGTGCCAGCAGCTATGGCAGCTCTAGCACAGATACGCAGTATTTT
15,TRBD1,many,TRBJ2-6,TRBV6-6,CASSATGSGANVLTF,TGTGCCAGCAGTGCGACAGGGTCCGGGGCCAACGTCCTGACTTTC
15,-,hyperexpanded,TRBJ1-6,TRBV4-3,CASSQELTDNSPLHF,TGCGCCAGCAGCCAAGAGCTCACAGATAATTCACCCCTCCACTTT
14,TRBD1,medium-sized,TRBJ1-4,TRBV7-9,CASRGGTGGEKLFF,TGTGCCAGCAGAGGAGGGACAGGAGGTGAAAAACTGTTTTTT
16,-,few,TRBJ2-7,TRBV6-2/TRBV6-3,CASSSTGFPFRLEQYF,TGTGCCAGCAGTTCCACCGGGTTCCCCTTTCGGCTCGAGCAGTACTTC
15,-,-,TRBJ2-1,TRBV2,CASSPREEVYNEQFF,TGTGCCAGCAGTCCCAGGGAGGAAGTCTACAATGAGCAGTTCTTC
15,TRBD1,-,TRBJ1-6,TRBV9,CASSVETGANSPLHF,TGTGCCAGCAGCGTAGAGACAGGGGCCAATTCACCCCTCCACTTT
14,TRBD1,-,TRBJ1-5,TRBV25-1,CASVTGHLNQPQHF,TGTGCTTCAGTGACAGGGCACCTCAATCAGCCCCAGCATTTT
14,TRBD1,once,TRBJ2-7,TRBV11-2,CASSNTGGSYEQYF,TGTGCCAGCAGCAATACAGGGGGCTCCTACGAGCAGTACTTC
15,TRBD1,-,TRBJ1-2,TRBV20-1,CSARDRQTGNGGYTF,TGCAGTGCTAGAGATCGTCAGACAGGGAATGGTGGCTACACCTTC
14,-,medium-sized,TRBJ2-3,TRBV6-5,CASSYSTGPDTQYF,TGTGCCAGCAGTTACTCGACTGGGCCAGATACGCAGTATTTT
15,-,few,TRBJ1-3,TRBV28,CASSLFQGSGNTIYF,TGTGCCAGCAGTTTATTTCAGGGGTCTGGAAACACCATATATTTT
12,-,medium-sized,TRBJ2-5,TRBV29-1,CSGHRSPETQYF,TGCAGCGGTCACAGGTCCCCTGAGACCCAGTACTTC
12,-,medium-sized,TRBJ2-5,TRBV29-1,CSVGAGRETQYF,TGCAGCGTTGGAGCAGGGAGAGAGACCCAGTACTTC
13,-,medium-sized,TRBJ1-4,TRBV7-2,CASSSGVREKLFF,TGTGCCAGCAGCTCGGGCGTGAGGGAAAAACTGTTTTTT
12,-,medium-sized,TRBJ1-2,TRBV27,CASSLQGNGYTF,TGTGCCAGCAGTTTACAGGGGAATGGCTACACCTTC
15,TRBD2,large,TRBJ2-4,TRBV6-2/TRBV6-3,CASSTPAGGPVIQYF,TGTGCCAGCAGTACTCCAGCGGGAGGGCCCGTCATTCAGTACTTC
14,-,-,TRBJ2-3,TRBV6-1,CASSEPALTDTQYF,TGTGCCAGCAGCGAACCAGCCCTCACAGATACGCAGTATTTT
13,-,medium-sized,TRBJ1-5,TRBV19,CASSITSNQPQHF,TGTGCCAGTAGTATAACCAGCAATCAGCCCCAGCATTTT
12,-,large,TRBJ2-2,TRBV7-2,CASNANTGELFF,TGTGCCTCCAACGCGAACACCGGGGAGCTGTTTTTT
14,-,medium-sized,TRBJ2-7,TRBV9,CASAPSGFSYEQYF,TGTGCCAGCGCGCCCAGCGGGTTCTCCTACGAGCAGTACTTC
17,-,large,TRBJ1-5,TRBV15,CATSRDETGHSNQPQHF,TGTGCCACCAGCAGAGACGAGACAGGTCATAGCAATCAGCCCCAGCATTTT
17,-,medium-sized,TRBJ2-2,TRBV5-1,CASSSRPTIANTGELFF,TGCGCCAGCAGCTCCAGGCCGACAATAGCGAACACCGGGGAGCTGTTTTTT
14,-,medium-sized,TRBJ1-2,TRBV20-1,CSALEQTRNYGYTF,TGCAGTGCTCTTGAGCAGACCAGGAACTATGGCTACACCTTC
14,-,medium-sized,TRBJ2-2,TRBV15,CATSTLGRNGELFF,TGTGCCACCAGCACCCTAGGCCGAAACGGGGAGCTGTTTTTT
15,-,-,TRBJ2-3,TRBV29-1,CSLSDEPASTDTQYF,TGCAGCTTATCTGACGAACCTGCTAGCACAGATACGCAGTATTTT
11,-,large,TRBJ1-1,TRBV7-2,CASSLNTEAFF,TGTGCCAGCAGCTTAAACACTGAAGCTTTCTTT
16,-,-,TRBJ1-1,TRBV18,CASSPWATRENTEAFF,TGTGCCAGCTCACCATGGGCAACGAGGGAGAACACTGAAGCTTTCTTT
12,-,once,TRBJ1-4,TRBV12-3/TRBV12-4,CASSPLGKKLFF,TGTGCCAGCAGTCCACTCGGGAAAAAACTGTTTTTT
14,-,-,TRBJ1-1,TRBV12-3/TRBV12-4,CATTSSSIDTEAFF,TGTGCCACAACAAGCAGCTCCATTGACACTGAAGCTTTCTTT
13,-,once,TRBJ2-7,TRBV7-2,CASSTQGSYEQYF,TGTGCCAGCAGCACGCAGGGGAGCTACGAGCAGTACTTC
16,-,-,TRBJ2-7,TRBV4-3,CASSQDFRTNYYEQYF,TGCGCCAGCAGCCAAGATTTTCGGACGAATTACTACGAGCAGTACTTC
19,-,medium-sized,TRBJ1-5,TRBV28,CASTNLGGLSIWGNQPQHF,TGTGCCAGCACCAATCTTGGGGGGCTAAGTATTTGGGGCAATCAGCCCCAGCATTTT